The entry that follows covers one T cell receptor (beta chain) sequence. The sample comes from a study of blood T cell repertoires in COVID-19. Data came from immunoSEQ multiplex PCR; TCRdb stores just in-frame clones and leaves some out. The sample consists of tens of thousands of clones, 65% to 70% of them appearing once. The CDR3 has 12 residues. V was clipped by 3 bases and J by 7 bases, with 10 bases between them. Germline V gives CDR1 KGHSH, CDR2 LQKENI. Sequenced: peripheral blood. The chain uses TRBV18 and TRBJ2-7; D possibly corresponds to TRBD1 (6 bases). The TCR was taken from a human donor in a cohort sampled during active COVID-19. The chain's CDR3 is CASSPDSEEQYF. The DNA of the CDR3 is TGTGCCAGCTCACCGGACAGCGAGGAGCAGTACTTC. Full variable domain (remainder filled in from reference TRBV18 and TRBJ2-7): NAGVMQNPRHLVRRRGQEARLRCSPMKGHSHVYWYRQLPEEGLKFMVYLQKENIIDESGMPKERFSAEFPKEGPSILRIQQVVRGDSAAYFCASSPDSEEQYFGPGTRLTVT.